The TCR beta chain under discussion was sequenced for a study of blood T cells in healthy people across ages. The wider study: Using template switching, researchers captured about one barcoded beta molecule for each two T cells.

Ten or more counts support this clonotype. Its matching antigen is unknown. Germline loops: CDR1 SQVTM, CDR2 ANQGSEA. The CDR3 totals 12 residues. Trimming cost V 6 bases and J 3 bases, with 12 bases left between them. Study-level points and caveats: Observed TCR beta diversity per million T cells went down as age went up. This fall followed a roughly linear course with age.

Next came a second PCR, run for about 6 to 12 cycles, which used a sample-barcoded 5' primer along with a J-beta primer mix. TCRdb re-analysed the 5' RACE reads in MiXCR, keeping a single row per CDR3 protein. The table has some 710,000 distinct CDR3 sequences, about half seen once. The material sequenced was blood. This clonotype was obtained from a man older than 75 in good health. The chain recombines TRBV29-1 with TRBJ2-7; tentatively, D is TRBD1 (5 bases). CDR3 residues: CSVDDQGYEQYF. The CDR3 DNA follows: TGCAGCGTCGATGATCAGGGCTACGAGCAGTACTTC.